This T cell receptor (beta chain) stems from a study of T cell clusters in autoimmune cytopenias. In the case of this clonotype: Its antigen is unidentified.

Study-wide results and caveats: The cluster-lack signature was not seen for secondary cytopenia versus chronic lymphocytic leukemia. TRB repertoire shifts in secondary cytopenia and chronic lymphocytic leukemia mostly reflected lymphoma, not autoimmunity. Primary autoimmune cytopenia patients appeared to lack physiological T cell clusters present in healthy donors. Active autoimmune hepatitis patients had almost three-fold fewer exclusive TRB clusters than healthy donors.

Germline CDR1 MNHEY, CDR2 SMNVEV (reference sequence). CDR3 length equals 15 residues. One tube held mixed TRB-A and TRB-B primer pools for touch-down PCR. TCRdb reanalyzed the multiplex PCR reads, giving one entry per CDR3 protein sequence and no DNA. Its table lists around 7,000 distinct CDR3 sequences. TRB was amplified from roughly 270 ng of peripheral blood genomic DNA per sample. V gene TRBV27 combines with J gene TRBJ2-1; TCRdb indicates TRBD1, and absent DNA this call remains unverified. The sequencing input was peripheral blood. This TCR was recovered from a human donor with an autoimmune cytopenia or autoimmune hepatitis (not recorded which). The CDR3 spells CASSLAGELNNEQFF.